Below are 27 T cell receptor beta chains sequenced from a single sample in a study of post-analysis software for immune sequencing data. General observations from the study: Five TRBV segments were significantly more frequent in patients than in controls. TRBV5-6, TRBV5-1 and TRBV20-1 were among these segments.

Unique-molecular-identifier-tagged TCR beta cDNA libraries were used. MiXCR, applied by TCRdb to the PCR reads, yields one record per CDR3 protein. The sample has 650,000 to 850,000 distinct CDR3 sequences, roughly 50% seen once. Their specific antigens are unknown. Material: blood. The receptors were gathered from a girl between 5 and 17 years old with multiple sclerosis.

This chain links TRBV2 with TRBJ2-1; 8 nucleotides agree with TRBD2. V trimming: 4 bases; J trimming: 4 bases; junction bases outside the gene matches: 6. Germline V gene lookup returns CDR1 SNHLY and CDR2 FYNNEI. This CDR3 comprises 15 residues. CDR3 in amino acids: CASSAERETYNEQFF. The DNA of the CDR3 is TGTGCCAGCAGTGCAGAGCGGGAGACATACAATGAGCAGTTCTTC. The whole variable domain, remainder taken from reference TRBV2 and TRBJ2-1, is EPEVTQTPSHQVTQMGQEVILRCVPISNHLYFYWYRQILGQKVEFLVSFYNNEISEKSEIFDDQFSVERPDGSNFTLKIRSTKLEDSAMYFCASSAERETYNEQFFGPGTRLTVL.

This chain links TRBV7-8 with TRBJ2-7, with 9 bases aligning to TRBD1. The CDR3 extends over 18 amino acids. Germline V CDR1 and CDR2: SGHVS, FQNEAQ. The V segment lost 0 bases and the J segment 5 bases; nucleotides outside the gene matches: 14. The CDR3 loop reads CASSLAVGQGVPKNEQYF. Here the CDR3 DNA reads TGTGCCAGCAGCTTAGCGGTGGGACAGGGTGTTCCAAAGAACGAGCAGTACTTC.

This chain uses TRBV29-1 with TRBJ2-1, with 9 bases aligning to TRBD2. This CDR3 has 13 amino acids. Germline assignment: CDR1 SQVTM and CDR2 ANQGSEA. With 8 bases clipped from V and 6 bases from J, the junction kept 8 bases outside the gene matches. CDR3 sequence: CSHRLAALNEQFF. In nucleotides, the CDR3 is TGCAGCCATCGACTAGCGGCACTCAATGAGCAGTTCTTC.

There are a few counts of this clonotype. J is TRBJ2-6 and V is TRBV7-9; TRBD1 matches 10 bases. J was trimmed by 0 bases and V by 4 bases; bases with no gene match: 9. The CDR3 has 19 residues. The germline gives CDR1 SEHNR, CDR2 FQNEAQ (reference sequence). DNA of the CDR3: TGTGCCAGCAGCTCCATCGGACAGGGGGAAATCTCTGGGGCCAACGTCCTGACTTTC. Its protein product is CASSSIGQGEISGANVLTF.

This clonotype appeared a few times. V gene TRBV4-1 combines with J gene TRBJ2-1; the D gene is possibly TRBD1 (5 bases). Trimming removed 7 bases at V and 7 bases at J, with 14 bases between. The germline CDR1 and CDR2 sequences are MGHRA and YSYEKL. This CDR3 is built from 13 residues. CDR3 protein: CASTGPKGNEQFF. CDR3 sequence (DNA): TGCGCCAGCACCGGCCCGAAGGGGAATGAGCAGTTCTTC.

This clonotype was picked up a small number of times. The gene calls are TRBV29-1 and TRBJ1-2; 9 bases line up with TRBD1. The CDR3 runs to 12 residues. Germline CDR1 SQVTM, CDR2 ANQGSEA. Trimming at V came to 3 bases and at J to 7 bases, leaving 3 bases not matched to a gene. In nucleotides, the CDR3 is TGCAGCGTTGATACAGGGGGCTCTGGCTACACCTTC. Its translation is CSVDTGGSGYTF.

In its sample, this clonotype was seen a few times. CDR3: CASSLASDRYTF. The CDR3 DNA reads TGTGCCAGCAGCTTGGCGTCGGATCGCTACACCTTC. The chain joins TRBV5-6 to TRBJ1-2; D remains ambiguous. The CDR3 length is 12 residues. V was clipped by 0 bases and J by 9 bases, with 9 bases between them. CDR1 is SGHDT and CDR2 is YYEEEE in the germline V gene.

The chain is built from TRBV6-1 and TRBJ1-5; D remains unclear. V lost 4 bases and J 4 bases, leaving 5 bases between the germline ends. This CDR3 region has 12 residues. CDR1 and CDR2 (germline): MNHNS, SASEGT. The CDR3 loop is CASSVLNQPQHF. The CDR3 bases are TGTGCCAGCAGTGTTCTGAATCAGCCCCAGCATTTT.

This clonotype is a singleton in its sample. The rearrangement links TRBV6-2 or TRBV6-3 to TRBJ2-7, with 9 bases matching TRBD1. The ends lost 2 bases at V and 5 bases at J; junction bases unmatched: 4. The CDR3 runs 14 residues. Germline CDR1 and CDR2: MNHEY and SVGEGT. CDR3: CASSYPGTGNEQYF. In DNA, the CDR3 is TGTGCCAGCAGTTACCCCGGGACAGGGAACGAGCAGTACTTC.

The rearrangement links TRBV11-2 to TRBJ2-7; weak D call: TRBD1 (6 bases). The DNA end is more similar to TRBJ2-5, so the J call may be wrong. The CDR3 is made up of 17 amino acids. Germline lookup yields CDR1 SGHAT and CDR2 FQNNGV. Written as DNA, the CDR3 is TGTGCCAGCAGCTTAGATTGGTCCGGGACACGGGCGGAGACCCAGTACTTC. This encodes CASSLDWSGTRAETQYF.

The rearrangement links TRBV7-2 to TRBJ2-7; 11 bases are shared with TRBD2. J gave up 4 bases and V 3 bases, and 8 bases lay outside the gene matches. Germline V gene data show CDR1 as SGHTA and CDR2 as FQGNSA. The CDR3 is 16 residues long. This CDR3 is CASSFLAGGPWYEQYF. Written as DNA, the CDR3 is TGTGCCAGCAGCTTCTTAGCGGGAGGGCCATGGTACGAGCAGTACTTC.

The chain is built from TRBV7-2 and TRBJ2-7; TRBD2 might be the D (5 bases). This CDR3 is built from 13 residues. Germline CDR1 is SGHTA and CDR2 is FQGNSA. V lost 2 bases and J lost 5, with 10 bases in between. In DNA, the CDR3 is TGTGCCAGCAGCTTACCCCCGGGGAACGAGCAGTACTTC. It is translated as CASSLPPGNEQYF.

For this clonotype: A read error may account for a junction end that differs from germline. This sequence joins TRBV6-5 and TRBJ2-1; no firm D call. The CDR3 spans 12 residues. From germline, CDR1 is MNHEY and CDR2 SVGAGI. CDR3 coding DNA: TGTGCTAGCATGAGGCAGAACAATGAGCAGTTCTTC. This translates into CASMRQNNEQFF.

This chain joins TRBV7-9 and TRBJ1-2, with TRBD1 as a possible D gene (5 bases). CDR3 length: 15 residues. Trimming pared 5 bases from V and 2 bases from J, leaving 15 bases between. From germline, CDR1 is SEHNR and CDR2 FQNEAQ (reference sequence). The DNA for the CDR3 is TGTGCCAGCAGCCCCGGGGCCAGCCGAAACTATGGCTACACCTTC. Translation: CASSPGASRNYGYTF.

The chain joins TRBV5-1 to TRBJ2-4, with D possibly matching TRBD1 (5 bases). The CDR3 sequence is 16 residues long. V dropped 4 bases and J dropped 0 bases, with 14 bases sitting between them. Germline V gene lookup returns CDR1 SGHRS and CDR2 YFSETQ. CDR3 loop: CASSPPGILAKNIQYF. The CDR3 nucleotides are TGCGCCAGCAGCCCACCAGGGATCCTAGCCAAAAACATTCAGTACTTC.

V is TRBV20-1 and J is TRBJ2-1; D unresolved. Trimming took off 3 bases at V and 10 bases at J, with 10 bases between the two ends. The CDR3 loop spans 11 amino acids. CDR1 is DFQATT, CDR2 SNEGSKA, per germline (reference sequence). CDR3: CSASYLGEQFF. DNA for the CDR3: TGCAGTGCTAGCTACTTAGGGGAGCAGTTCTTC.

The V call is TRBV20-1, the J call TRBJ1-1, with TRBD1 as a possible D gene (6 bases). Trimming took 4 bases from V and 7 from J, leaving 16 bases between them. CDR1 is DFQATT, CDR2 SNEGSKA, per germline (reference sequence). The CDR3 has 13 residues. The CDR3 DNA is TGCAGTGCTATTAAAGTTAGAGGGGGTGAAGCTTTCTTT. This gives the protein CSAIKVRGGEAFF.

The chain joins TRBV12-3 or TRBV12-4 to TRBJ1-5; perhaps TRBD1 as D (6 bases). V was clipped by 6 bases and J by 7 bases, with 13 bases between them. The CDR3 extends over 13 amino acids. The CDR3 DNA reads TGTGCCAGCAGCAAGGGGGGGGACCAGCCCCAGCATTTT. Translation gives CASSKGGDQPQHF.

The V and J genes are TRBV20-1 and TRBJ2-1; 7 positions agree with TRBD2. Trimming removed 5 bases from V and 4 bases from J; junction bases left unmatched: 14. The CDR3 loop spans 16 amino acids. From germline, CDR1 is DFQATT and CDR2 SNEGSKA (reference sequence). For the CDR3, the DNA is TGCAGTGCTCCCCCCCAGCGGGGCCGGGTTTACAATGAGCAGTTCTTC. This gives the protein CSAPPQRGRVYNEQFF.

V and J are TRBV3-1 and TRBJ1-2; 8 nucleotides align to TRBD1. The CDR3 spans 19 residues. The germline CDR1 and CDR2 sequences are LGHDT and YNNKEL (reference sequence). Unmatched junction bases numbered 19, after V lost 3 bases and J lost 4 bases. In DNA form, the CDR3 reads TGTGCCAGCAGCCACGGACAGGGTAGGACCCAAAGAACTAGCTATGGCTACACCTTC. It yields the protein CASSHGQGRTQRTSYGYTF. Based on the CDR3 plus reference TRBV3-1 and TRBJ1-2, the full variable domain is DTAVSQTPKYLVTQMGNDKSIKCEQNLGHDTMYWYKQDSKKFLKIMFSYNNKELIINETVPNRFSPKSPDKAHLNLHINSLELGDSAVYFCASSHGQGRTQRTSYGYTFGSGTRLTVV.

The rearrangement uses TRBV11-2 and TRBJ2-5; TRBD2 agrees at 9 bases. Trimming took 5 bases from V and 4 from J; bases not matched to a gene: 8. The V gene's germline CDR1 is SGHAT and CDR2 FQNNGV. This CDR3 has 15 residues. The DNA for the CDR3 is TGTGCCAGCAGCACCAAAGCGGGGGGCGCAGAGACCCAGTACTTC. The encoded protein is CASSTKAGGAETQYF.

This clonotype was detected a few times. V and J are TRBV29-1 and TRBJ1-1; D is ambiguous. V lost 3 bases and J lost 3, with 5 bases in between. The CDR3 is 11 residues long. CDR1 SQVTM and CDR2 ANQGSEA come from the germline V gene. CDR3 protein: CSVDRYTEAFF. CDR3 nucleotides: TGCAGCGTTGACAGATACACTGAAGCTTTCTTT.

The chain recombines TRBV5-5 with TRBJ2-1; no clear D. Per the germline V gene, CDR1 is SGHKS and CDR2 is YYEKEE (reference sequence). The CDR3 covers 15 residues. Trimming stripped 2 bases from V and 0 bases from J, with 9 bases between. The CDR3 protein is CASSFTGDSYNEQFF. Here the CDR3 DNA reads TGTGCCAGCAGCTTTACGGGTGACTCCTACAATGAGCAGTTCTTC.

The chain links TRBV12-3 or TRBV12-4 to TRBJ1-2, with TRBD1 matching over 9 bases. The ends lost 6 bases at V and 7 bases at J; junction bases unmatched: 6. The CDR3 is made up of 13 amino acids. CDR3 DNA sequence: TGTGCCAGCAGGCCCGGGACAGGGTTTGGCTACACCTTC. It is translated as CASRPGTGFGYTF.

This rearrangement joins TRBV20-1 to TRBJ2-3, with D unresolved. Trimming removed 7 bases at V and 3 bases at J, with 11 bases between. CDR1 DFQATT and CDR2 SNEGSKA come from the germline V gene (reference sequence). The CDR3 length is 12 residues. CDR3: CSVRVVTDTQYF. DNA of the CDR3: TGCAGTGTTAGGGTGGTTACAGATACGCAGTATTTT.

This rearrangement joins TRBV12-3 or TRBV12-4 to TRBJ2-3; D assignment may be TRBD1 or TRBD2 (5 bases each). This CDR3 is built from 15 residues. V lost 7 bases and J 1 base, leaving 15 bases between the germline ends. The DNA of the CDR3 is TGTGCCAGCACCCAATGGGGGTTAGGCACAGATACGCAGTATTTT. It encodes CASTQWGLGTDTQYF.

The genes are TRBV27 and TRBJ2-1; 14 bases map to TRBD2. Germline assignment: CDR1 MNHEY and CDR2 SMNVEV (reference sequence). The CDR3 is made up of 16 amino acids. After removal of 5 bases from V and 4 bases from J, the junction contained 4 bases not matched to a gene. The CDR3 DNA follows: TGTGCCAGCAGTGTCCGACTAGCGGGGGGGTACAATGAGCAGTTCTTC. Translation gives CASSVRLAGGYNEQFF.